This TCR beta chain was sequenced for a study of cytomegalovirus exposure and HLA in healthy donors. Note on this clone: Antigen: not known.

Trimming stripped 0 bases from V and 4 bases from J, with 15 bases between. This CDR3 region has 16 residues. CDR1 is MNHEY and CDR2 is SVGAGI in the germline V gene. A multiplex PCR was run with 60 Vbeta primers and 13 Jbeta primers. The assay was immunoSEQ multiplex PCR, and TCRdb's table has in-frame clones only and misses some. Counted here are fewer than 250,000 clones, more than 75% occurring once; the ten biggest clones make up around 1.5%. Whole-study results and caveats: A list of roughly 180 TCR beta chains associated with cytomegalovirus was given. Common viral pathogens were later found to be apparently linked to several of the most significant clusters.

Nominally healthy donors provided the samples, though records likely missed some immune exposures. The receptor was isolated from a woman between 18 and 30 years old in good health and CMV-seronegative. Sequencing used PBMCs. The chain combines TRBV6-5 with TRBJ2-5; a possible D gene is TRBD2 (5 bases). The DNA of the CDR3 is TGTGCCAGCAGTTACTCGAGCCGACTATCCCCAGAGACCCAGTACTTC. Residues: CASSYSSRLSPETQYF.